Shown below are 22 T cell receptor beta chains from a single sample sequenced in a study of cytomegalovirus exposure and HLA in healthy donors. The PCR employed 60 Vbeta primers together with 13 Jbeta primers. The data were produced by immunoSEQ multiplex PCR, yet TCRdb's version contains in-frame clones alone and is incomplete. There are 200,000 to 250,000 clones in the sample; approximately 88% occur only once, and about 0.77% lies in the top ten. Sequencing used PBMCs. The receptors derive from a boy under 10 years old in good health and CMV-seronegative.

The chain has TRBV19 and TRBJ2-5; TRBD2 matches at 7 bases. CDR3 size: 16 residues. V dropped 5 bases and J dropped 4; count of bases not matched to a gene: 13. CDR1 LNHDA and CDR2 SQIVND come from the germline V gene (reference sequence). CDR3: CASSLVAGAGGETQYF. In nucleotides, the CDR3 is TGTGCCAGTAGTTTGGTGGCGGGAGCCGGCGGAGAGACCCAGTACTTC. Combining the CDR3 with reference TRBV19 and TRBJ2-5 gives the whole variable domain DGGITQSPKYLFRKEGQNVTLSCEQNLNHDAMYWYRQDPGQGLRLIYYSQIVNDFQKGDIAEGYSVSREKKESFPLTVTSAQKNPTAFYLCASSLVAGAGGETQYFGPGTRLLVL.

V is TRBV10-3 and J is TRBJ2-3, with 8 bases matching TRBD2. The V gene end was trimmed by 2 bases and the J gene end by 4 bases; junction bases not matched to a gene: 2. Germline V lookup: CDR1 ENHRY, CDR2 SYGVKD. This CDR3 contains 14 residues. The DNA for the CDR3 is TGTGCCATCAGTGAGGGACTAGCAGCAGATACGCAGTATTTT. Protein product: CAISEGLAADTQYF.

This clone was counted between two and nine times. This chain joins TRBV5-1 and TRBJ2-7; TRBD2 matches 14 bases. The germline CDR1 and CDR2 sequences are SGHRS and YFSETQ. V was clipped by 5 bases and J by 4 bases; unmatched bases: 2. The CDR3 spans 14 residues. CDR3 nucleotide sequence: TGCGCCAGCAGAGGGACTAGCGGGAGATACGAGCAGTACTTC. Translated, it gives CASRGTSGRYEQYF.

This clone has only a few counts. The V call is TRBV2, the J call TRBJ1-1; no firm D call. Trimming removed 2 bases at V and 2 bases at J, with 9 bases between. The germline gives CDR1 SNHLY, CDR2 FYNNEI. The CDR3 runs to 14 residues. This chain's CDR3 is CASSELGVNTEAFF. CDR3 DNA sequence: TGTGCCAGCAGTGAATTGGGAGTTAACACTGAAGCTTTCTTT.

For this clone: At one of its ends the junction is not consistent with the germline gene, which may arise from a read error. V is TRBV5-1 and J is TRBJ2-1; 8 positions match TRBD1. Germline V gene lookup returns CDR1 SGHRS and CDR2 YFSETQ. This CDR3 contains 14 residues. As DNA, the CDR3 is TGCGCCAGCAGTTTGGGACAGGCTTACAATGAGCAGTTCTTC. Its translation: CASSLGQAYNEQFF.

The chain is built from TRBV7-3 and TRBJ1-2; maybe TRBD1 (6 bases). The germline V gene encodes CDR1 SGHTA and CDR2 FQGTGA. The CDR3 runs 14 residues. V lost 5 bases, J lost 0 bases, and 10 bases lay in between. The CDR3 spells CASSPTGSNYGYTF. CDR3 bases: TGTGCCAGCAGCCCGACAGGTTCTAACTATGGCTACACCTTC.

V usage is TRBV13 and J usage is TRBJ2-3; D may be TRBD2 (5 bases). The CDR3 runs 18 residues. From germline, CDR1 is PRHDT and CDR2 FYEKMQ (reference sequence). The V gene lost 5 bases and the J gene lost 3 bases, with 24 bases spanning the gap. The CDR3 DNA is TGTGCCAGCAGCCTTCTGATCTTTCGGGATTCCCTAACAGATACGCAGTATTTT. Protein: CASSLLIFRDSLTDTQYF.

The chain couples TRBV2 to TRBJ1-4; 9 bases align to TRBD1. There are 13 residues in the CDR3. V dropped 11 bases and J dropped 6; count of bases not matched to a gene: 7. Germline V gene data show CDR1 as SNHLY and CDR2 as FYNNEI. The CDR3 DNA is TGTGCCCGAAGGGACAGGGCCGATGAAAAACTGTTTTTT. Translation: CARRDRADEKLFF. Variable domain in full (rest from reference TRBV2 and TRBJ1-4): EPEVTQTPSHQVTQMGQEVILRCVPISNHLYFYWYRQILGQKVEFLVSFYNNEISEKSEIFDDQFSVERPDGSNFTLKIRSTKLEDSAMYFCARRDRADEKLFFGSGTQLSVL.

This clone was recorded a few times. CDR3: CASSAKPGLEVSDTQYF. The CDR3 DNA is TGTGCCAGCAGCGCAAAACCGGGACTAGAGGTTTCAGATACGCAGTATTTT. This sequence joins TRBV9 and TRBJ2-3; 8 positions match TRBD2. Trimming took 3 bases from V and 4 from J; bases not matched to a gene: 13. Germline V CDR1 and CDR2: SGDLS, YYNGEE. The CDR3 contains 17 residues.

Comment on this clone: Sequence at one end of the junction differs from germline and may be a read error. The V gene is TRBV16, the J gene TRBJ2-1; perhaps TRBD2 as D (6 bases). The germline V gene has CDR1 KGHSY and CDR2 FQNENV. CDR3 length equals 14 residues. The CDR3 sequence is CASSQWDSHNEQFF. Here the CDR3 DNA reads TGTGCCAGCAGCCAATGGGACTCCCACAATGAGCAGTTCTTC.

In this sample, this clone turned up once. V usage is TRBV27 and J usage is TRBJ1-2; 7 bases agree with TRBD1. The CDR3 runs 12 residues. V gave up 6 bases and J gave up 6 bases; unmatched junction bases: 4. Germline lookup yields CDR1 MNHEY and CDR2 SMNVEV (reference sequence). Here the CDR3 reads CASRGQLNGYTF. CDR3 nucleotides: TGTGCCAGCAGGGGACAGTTAAATGGCTACACCTTC.

This clone was observed a handful of times. The rearrangement joins TRBV5-6 to TRBJ2-7; D is undetermined. The length of the CDR3 is 14 residues. The V gene lost 0 bases and the J gene lost 3 bases, with 10 bases spanning the gap. The V gene's germline CDR1 is SGHDT and CDR2 YYEEEE. The chain's CDR3 is CASSLALRLYEQYF. Here the CDR3 DNA reads TGTGCCAGCAGCTTGGCACTGCGCCTCTACGAGCAGTACTTC.

This chain connects TRBV5-4 to TRBJ2-3; D is uncertain. Germline CDR1 reads SGHNT; CDR2 reads YYREEE (reference sequence). The CDR3 has 13 residues. Trimming took 6 bases from V and 4 from J, leaving 12 bases between them. CDR3 DNA: TGTGCCAGCACCCCTATGAGTGCAGATACGCAGTATTTT. Translated: CASTPMSADTQYF. Full variable domain (outside the CDR3, taken from reference TRBV5-4 and TRBJ2-3): ETGVTQSPTHLIKTRGQQVTLRCSSQSGHNTVSWYQQALGQGPQFIFQYYREEENGRGNFPPRFSGLQFPNYSSELNVNALELDDSALYLCASTPMSADTQYFGPGTRLTVL.

The chain recombines TRBV5-1 with TRBJ1-1; TRBD1 agrees at 9 bases. This CDR3 is 15 amino acids long. The ends lost 3 bases at V and 5 bases at J; junction bases unmatched: 8. CDR1 is SGHRS, CDR2 YFSETQ, per germline. In DNA, the CDR3 is TGCGCCAGCAGCTGGAGGGGACAGGGAGCGACTGAAGCTTTCTTT. Protein product: CASSWRGQGATEAFF.

The chain carries TRBV5-3 and TRBJ1-3; 9 bases agree with TRBD1. TRBV5-3 is annotated as an ORF whose role is uncertain. V shed 4 bases, J shed 0 bases, and the junction held 14 bases outside the gene matches. This CDR3 is 19 amino acids long. CDR3 DNA: TGTGCCAGAAGCCACGGGACAGGGCCTTTTTTTACCTCTGGAAACACCATATATTTT. As protein: CARSHGTGPFFTSGNTIYF.

The chain recombines TRBV27 with TRBJ1-2; tentative D call: TRBD1 (5 bases). Germline CDR1 is MNHEY and CDR2 is SMNVEV (reference sequence). V gave up 3 bases and J gave up 2 bases, with 19 bases separating them. This CDR3 is 17 amino acids long. The CDR3 DNA sequence: TGTGCCAGCAGTTTGGGACCCCCGCGTGGGGGGAACTATGGCTACACCTTC. Its protein is CASSLGPPRGGNYGYTF.

The chain joins TRBV9 to TRBJ2-3; 9 bases line up with TRBD2. This CDR3 comprises 18 residues. Germline trimming cut 0 bases from V and 0 bases from J; bases unmatched to any gene: 8. CDR1 SGDLS and CDR2 YYNGEE come from the germline V gene. The CDR3 DNA is TGTGCCAGCAGCGTAGATCTAGCGGGGCCAGCTAGCACAGATACGCAGTATTTT. This gives the protein CASSVDLAGPASTDTQYF.

The chain uses TRBV2 and TRBJ2-5, with a possible D match to TRBD1 (6 bases). CDR1 is SNHLY, CDR2 FYNNEI, per germline. Trimming took 6 bases from V and 2 from J, leaving 10 bases between them. The CDR3 loop spans 13 amino acids. The CDR3 coding sequence is TGTGCCAGCAGAAGGACAGCACAAGAGACCCAGTACTTC. Its protein is CASRRTAQETQYF.

This chain uses TRBV4-1 with TRBJ1-2, with D maybe TRBD1 (5 bases). Germline V gene sequence: CDR1 MGHRA, CDR2 YSYEKL. The CDR3 sequence is 15 residues long. V lost 2 bases and J 2 bases, leaving 12 bases between the germline ends. The chain's CDR3 is CASSQSVGQNYGYTF. CDR3 coding DNA: TGCGCCAGCAGCCAATCCGTGGGGCAGAACTATGGCTACACCTTC.

This chain links TRBV9 with TRBJ1-4; TRBD1 aligns across 7 bases. With 4 bases clipped from V and 6 bases from J, the junction kept 9 bases outside the gene matches. Germline V lookup: CDR1 SGDLS, CDR2 YYNGEE. The CDR3 is 15 amino acids. The CDR3 loop reads CASSPQQGWDEKLFF. CDR3 DNA: TGTGCCAGCAGCCCACAACAGGGGTGGGATGAAAAACTGTTTTTT.

The chain employs TRBV5-8 and TRBJ1-2, with TRBD1 identical over 9 bases. The CDR3 consists of 16 residues. The V gene's germline CDR1 is SGHTS and CDR2 YDEGEE. With 2 bases clipped from V and 7 bases from J, the junction kept 12 bases outside the gene matches. The CDR3 DNA reads TGTGCCAGCAGCTTAGGGACAGGGTACTACTTAGGTGGCTACACCTTC. Encoded protein: CASSLGTGYYLGGYTF.

This clone was detected once. The V call is TRBV2, the J call TRBJ2-1, with 11 bases identical to TRBD2. The CDR3 spans 14 residues. Trimming removed 8 bases from V and 5 bases from J; junction bases left unmatched: 5. Germline V CDR1 and CDR2: SNHLY, FYNNEI. The chain's CDR3 is CASVRLAGNNEQFF. CDR3 bases: TGTGCCAGCGTAAGACTAGCGGGGAACAATGAGCAGTTCTTC.